Given below is one T cell receptor beta chain in context. The antigen is unknown. Generated by immunoSEQ multiplex PCR, the TCRdb table keeps only in-frame clones and is missing some. The repertoire holds about 120,000 clones, with 70% to 90% as singletons. The data were taken from a study of T cell responses to AZD1222 COVID-19 vaccine. The study, taken as a whole, reports: It should be noted that donors were predominantly white British and more often female, and clonal diversity was possibly underestimated.

V dropped 4 bases and J dropped 3 bases, with 7 bases sitting between them. This CDR3 is built from 12 residues. The chain joins TRBV12-3 or TRBV12-4 to TRBJ2-7; D unclear. This TCR came from an adult in good health. Here the sequenced sample was peripheral blood, taken on day 0 of AZD1222 vaccination. The CDR3 loop is CASSSAHYEQYF. In nucleotides, the CDR3 is TGTGCCAGCAGTTCGGCACACTACGAGCAGTACTTC.